The 19 T cell receptor beta chains presented below share a single source sample, sequenced in a study of T cell repertoires in cytomegalovirus infection. TCRdb reprocessed the reads via MiXCR and lists one record per CDR3 protein. The sample lists some 97,000 distinct CDR3 sequences; 20% to 25% were seen once. Sequences were obtained from CD8+ T cells from PBMCs. The receptors stem from a human donor in good health (CMV status not recorded). Some clones in this sample may be carry-over from other donors' samples.

The rearrangement links TRBV28 to TRBJ1-6; 9 nucleotides match TRBD1. The CDR3 covers 16 residues. J was trimmed by 10 bases and V by 4 bases; bases with no gene match: 11. Germline CDR1 is MDHEN and CDR2 is SYDVKM. The DNA for the CDR3 is TGTGCCAGCAGTTCCCCACCGGACAGGGGCGACTCACCCCTCCACTTT. It codes for CASSSPPDRGDSPLHF.

In its sample, this clonotype was seen a few times. In DNA form, the CDR3 reads TGTGCCAGCGGCGGGACAGACCTCACAGATACGCAGTATTTT. This codes for CASGGTDLTDTQYF. J is TRBJ2-3 and V is TRBV7-9; D might be TRBD1 (7 bases). Germline CDR1 SEHNR, CDR2 FQNEAQ (reference sequence). The CDR3 length is 14 residues. Trimming pared 8 bases from V and 2 bases from J, leaving 14 bases between. Together with reference TRBV7-9 and TRBJ2-3, the CDR3 gives the full variable domain: DTGVSQNPRHKITKRGQNVTFRCDPISEHNRLYWYRQTLGQGPEFLTYFQNEAQLEKSRLLSDRFSAERPKGSFSTLEIQRTEQGDSAMYLCASGGTDLTDTQYFGPGTRLTVL.

The chain is built from TRBV29-1 and TRBJ2-7, with TRBD2 as a possible D gene (5 bases). Germline lookup yields CDR1 SQVTM and CDR2 ANQGSEA. There are 11 residues in the CDR3. The V and J ends lost 3 bases and 2 bases respectively, with 5 bases between them. CDR3 residues: CSVEGAYEQYF. Written as DNA, the CDR3 is TGCAGCGTTGAGGGAGCCTACGAGCAGTACTTC.

This clonotype turned up a few times. V and J are TRBV30 and TRBJ2-2, with 8 bases aligning to TRBD1. CDR3 length: 15 residues. Germline trimming cut 2 bases from V and 1 base from J; bases unmatched to any gene: 3. The V gene's germline CDR1 is GTSNPN and CDR2 SVGIG (reference sequence). The CDR3 DNA follows: TGTGCCTGGAGTACCGGGACAGGGAACACCGGGGAGCTGTTTTTT. Protein product: CAWSTGTGNTGELFF.

In its sample, this clonotype was seen many times. This rearrangement joins TRBV12-3 or TRBV12-4 to TRBJ1-5; D gene unclear. The CDR3 runs to 12 residues. Between the trimmed V and J ends, which lost 6 bases and 6 bases, there was a span of 9 bases. In nucleotides, the CDR3 is TGTGCCAGCAGCTCCGGACTTCAGCCCCAGCATTTT. Amino acid sequence: CASSSGLQPQHF.

This clonotype has just a few counts. The gene calls are TRBV14 and TRBJ1-2; a possible D gene is TRBD1 (5 bases). Per germline, CDR1 SGHDN and CDR2 FVKESK. The CDR3 has 16 amino acids. The ends were cut back, 0 bases at V and 4 bases at J, with 15 bases in the middle. The CDR3 reads CASSQDRRGISYGYTF. The DNA of the CDR3 is TGTGCCAGCAGCCAAGATCGGAGGGGTATAAGCTATGGCTACACCTTC.

This clonotype appeared many times. The rearrangement uses TRBV6-1 and TRBJ2-3; D not certain. Germline CDR1 and CDR2: MNHNS and SASEGT. V shed 4 bases and J shed 0 bases, with 8 bases lying between them. This CDR3 is built from 14 residues. In DNA, the CDR3 is TGTGCCAGCAGTGCGACATCTAGCACAGATACGCAGTATTTT. It codes for CASSATSSTDTQYF.

This clonotype occurred many times. The chain links TRBV7-8 to TRBJ1-5; no clear D. Deletions cut 1 base from V and 5 bases from J, with 12 bases between. The CDR3 consists of 15 residues. Germline lookup yields CDR1 SGHVS and CDR2 FQNEAQ. In nucleotides, the CDR3 is TGTGCCAGCAGCTTAGTAGGTCAGCCTCATCAGCCCCAGCATTTT. Encoded protein: CASSLVGQPHQPQHF. Full variable domain (remainder filled in from reference TRBV7-8 and TRBJ1-5): GAGVSQSPRYKVAKRGQDVALRCDPISGHVSLFWYQQALGQGPEFLTYFQNEAQLDKSGLPSDRFFAERPEGSVSTLKIQRTQQEDSAVYLCASSLVGQPHQPQHFGDGTRLSIL.

V is TRBV20-1 and J is TRBJ2-1, with D possibly being TRBD1 (6 bases). Germline CDR1 and CDR2: DFQATT and SNEGSKA (reference sequence). V was pared by 2 bases and J by 7 bases, with 18 bases between. This CDR3 contains 15 residues. The DNA for the CDR3 is TGCAGTGCTAGACCTCTAACGGTAGGGGGTAATGAGCAGTTCTTC. It codes for CSARPLTVGGNEQFF.

This clonotype has at least ten counts. The chain employs TRBV7-9 and TRBJ2-7, with D possibly matching TRBD1 (6 bases). The V gene's germline CDR1 is SEHNR and CDR2 FQNEAQ (reference sequence). V was pared by 7 bases and J by 2 bases, with 18 bases between. The CDR3 has 15 amino acids. The CDR3 DNA sequence: TGTGCCAGCACCACAGCCGGGACACCCACCTACGAGCAGTACTTC. Translated, it gives CASTTAGTPTYEQYF.

This clonotype was found a few times. The genes are TRBV4-3 and TRBJ1-1; D call uncertain. The CDR3 extends over 13 amino acids. V lost 3 bases to trimming and J lost 0 bases, with 5 bases between them. Germline CDR1 reads LGHNA; CDR2 reads YSLEER. For the CDR3, the DNA is TGCGCCAGCAGCCAGTTTATGAACACTGAAGCTTTCTTT. It specifies CASSQFMNTEAFF.

This clonotype has a handful of counts. The chain joins TRBV7-9 to TRBJ1-2; D possibly corresponds to TRBD1 (5 bases). Trimming removed 5 bases from V and 1 base from J, with 8 bases in between. The CDR3 has 13 amino acids. Germline lookup yields CDR1 SEHNR and CDR2 FQNEAQ (reference sequence). CDR3 sequence: CASSRGDNYGYTF. DNA of the CDR3: TGTGCCAGCAGCCGAGGGGATAACTATGGCTACACCTTC. Full variable domain (remainder filled in from reference TRBV7-9 and TRBJ1-2): DTGVSQNPRHKITKRGQNVTFRCDPISEHNRLYWYRQTLGQGPEFLTYFQNEAQLEKSRLLSDRFSAERPKGSFSTLEIQRTEQGDSAMYLCASSRGDNYGYTFGSGTRLTVV.

In this sample, this clonotype turned up many times. V and J are TRBV12-3 or TRBV12-4 and TRBJ2-1; TRBD2 matches at 15 bases. J lost 4 bases, V lost 6 bases, and 1 base had no gene match. The CDR3 is 15 amino acids. CDR3 sequence (DNA): TGTGCCAGCAGGGGGACTAGCGGGAGGTACAATGAGCAGTTCTTC. As protein: CASRGTSGRYNEQFF.

This clonotype was recorded at least ten times. The rearrangement links TRBV7-6 to TRBJ1-1; 10 nucleotides match TRBD1. After removal of 3 bases from V and 0 bases from J, the junction contained 7 bases not matched to a gene. CDR1 and CDR2 (germline): SGHVS, FNYEAQ. The CDR3 consists of 17 residues. CDR3 loop: CASSLGTGVRMNTEAFF. The CDR3 DNA is TGTGCCAGCAGCTTGGGGACAGGGGTAAGAATGAACACTGAAGCTTTCTTT.

V is TRBV6-6 and J is TRBJ2-2; a weak D match, TRBD2 (6 bases). The V end was cut by 0 bases, the J end by 7 bases, with 12 bases between. The CDR3 covers 15 residues. Germline values: CDR1 MNHNY, CDR2 SVGAGI (reference sequence). The CDR3 DNA is TGTGCCAGCAGTTACTCGTCCGGGGGTGGCGGGGAGCTGTTTTTT. This gives the protein CASSYSSGGGGELFF.

This clonotype appeared many times. The V gene is TRBV7-2, the J gene TRBJ1-1; D is possibly TRBD1 (6 bases). From germline, CDR1 is SGHTA and CDR2 FQGNSA. V was clipped by 1 base and J by 2 bases, with 8 bases between them. The CDR3 totals 14 residues. As DNA, the CDR3 is TGTGCCAGCAGCTTAGTGGGGGCCAACACTGAAGCTTTCTTT. Protein sequence: CASSLVGANTEAFF.

There are a few counts of this clonotype. The genes are TRBV6-2 or TRBV6-3 and TRBJ2-3; 11 positions agree with TRBD2. V gave up 4 bases and J gave up 0 bases; unmatched junction bases: 9. The CDR3 has 18 residues. Germline V gives CDR1 MNHEY, CDR2 SVGEGT. CDR3: CASSWSTSGGPSTDTQYF. The DNA for the CDR3 is TGTGCCAGCAGTTGGTCAACTAGCGGGGGCCCTAGCACAGATACGCAGTATTTT.

This chain joins TRBV4-1 and TRBJ2-7; 8 nucleotides align to TRBD1. CDR3 size: 16 residues. V dropped 5 bases and J dropped 4; count of bases not matched to a gene: 13. Germline V gene data show CDR1 as MGHRA and CDR2 as YSYEKL. The CDR3 coding sequence is TGCGCCAGCAGCTTAGCGTCGGACAGGGTAACATACGAGCAGTACTTC. It translates to CASSLASDRVTYEQYF.

The chain uses TRBV15 and TRBJ2-1, with 11 bases that match TRBD2. The germline CDR1 and CDR2 sequences are LNHNV and YYDKDF (reference sequence). The CDR3 contains 19 residues. V dropped 5 bases and J dropped 0; count of bases not matched to a gene: 12. CDR3 DNA: TGTGCCACCAGCTCGGGGGGGGTAGCGGGAGGGTCCTCCTACAATGAGCAGTTCTTC. Protein product: CATSSGGVAGGSSYNEQFF.